The next 20 T cell receptor beta chains were all read from a single sample in a study of identical twins. TCRdb fed the 5' RACE reads into MiXCR, producing one record per CDR3 protein. This table holds 500,000 or so distinct CDR3 sequences, less than 25% found once. This same sample was also taken into another study, of T cells expressing NK-cell markers.

The sequenced material came from CD4+ T cells sorted from blood. The receptors were gathered from a woman in her late teens or twenties in good health.

The chain links TRBV18 to TRBJ1-3; D is perhaps TRBD1 (6 bases). This CDR3 contains 15 residues. The germline CDR1 and CDR2 sequences are KGHSH and LQKENI. V lost 6 bases to trimming and J lost 1 base, with 13 bases between them. The CDR3 DNA is TGTGCCAGCTCTCCGTCACAGGGTTCTGGAAACACCATATATTTT. Protein: CASSPSQGSGNTIYF.

The V call is TRBV20-1, the J call TRBJ1-1; TRBD1 might be the D (5 bases). V lost 6 bases and J lost 5, with 16 bases in between. The CDR3 length is 13 residues. Germline V gives CDR1 DFQATT, CDR2 SNEGSKA (reference sequence). This CDR3 is CSARQPAGTEAFF. The CDR3, as DNA: TGCAGTGCCAGACAGCCCGCGGGGACTGAAGCTTTCTTT.

The chain employs TRBV5-6 and TRBJ2-1; D remains unclear. V lost 4 bases and J 10 bases, leaving 9 bases between the germline ends. This CDR3 is built from 11 residues. The germline V gene has CDR1 SGHDT and CDR2 YYEEEE. CDR3 region: CASSSYREQFF. CDR3 sequence (DNA): TGTGCCAGCAGCAGCTACCGGGAGCAGTTCTTC.

This clonotype was recorded a few times. The V call is TRBV6-4, the J call TRBJ2-1, with TRBD2 matching over 9 bases. V lost 4 bases, J lost 4 bases, and 5 bases stayed unmatched. Germline V CDR1 and CDR2: MRHNA, SNTAGT. CDR3 size: 15 residues. The CDR3 DNA follows: TGTGCCAGCAGTGCGGAGCGGGGGGAATACAATGAGCAGTTCTTC. As protein: CASSAERGEYNEQFF.

The rearrangement uses TRBV6-5 and TRBJ2-1; 8 bases match TRBD1. CDR1 and CDR2 from the germline V gene are MNHEY and SVGAGI. The CDR3 is 11 residues long. V lost 4 bases and J lost 15; bases outside the gene matches: 5. The CDR3 region is CASSSSGGLFF. CDR3 DNA sequence: TGTGCCAGCAGTTCCTCAGGGGGCCTGTTCTTC.

This clonotype was detected a few times. The chain uses TRBV20-1 and TRBJ2-1; TRBD2 aligns across 8 bases. This CDR3 contains 14 residues. CDR1 and CDR2 from the germline V gene are DFQATT and SNEGSKA (reference sequence). J lost 8 bases, V lost 3 bases, and 9 bases had no gene match. CDR3 bases: TGCAGTGCTAGTAAAGGCGGGAGGCGCGATGAGCAGTTCTTC. Encoded protein: CSASKGGRRDEQFF.

The chain couples TRBV12-3 or TRBV12-4 to TRBJ2-2, with 7 bases fitting TRBD1. This CDR3 is 17 amino acids long. V lost 7 bases to trimming and J lost 5 bases; unmatched junction nucleotides: 16. The CDR3 sequence is CASITSRGSRFTGELFF. The CDR3 DNA follows: TGTGCCAGCATTACCTCCAGGGGGTCGCGGTTTACCGGGGAGCTGTTTTTT.

This clonotype occurred a few times. The chain couples TRBV3-1 to TRBJ1-1, with 9 bases identical to TRBD1. Germline CDR1 is LGHDT and CDR2 is YNNKEL (reference sequence). Trimming removed 4 bases from V and 4 bases from J; junction bases left unmatched: 7. The CDR3 has 15 amino acids. The CDR3 DNA reads TGTGCCAGCAGCCGACAGGGGGAGGTTTTCACTGAAGCTTTCTTT. This codes for CASSRQGEVFTEAFF.

V and J are TRBV7-2 and TRBJ2-1; 7 bases are shared with TRBD2. The germline V gene has CDR1 SGHTA and CDR2 FQGNSA. This CDR3 comprises 15 residues. The V gene end was trimmed by 5 bases and the J gene end by 0 bases; junction bases not matched to a gene: 4. CDR3 bases: TGTGCCAGCAGCCGTAGCGGGTGCTCCTACAATGAGCAGTTCTTC. Residues: CASSRSGCSYNEQFF.

The chain joins TRBV20-1 to TRBJ1-6, with D perhaps matching TRBD1 (5 bases). The CDR3 runs 17 residues. Germline loops: CDR1 DFQATT, CDR2 SNEGSKA (reference sequence). Trimming removed 2 bases from V and 4 bases from J, with 18 bases in between. Written as DNA, the CDR3 is TGCAGTGCTAGACCTACCGGTGTGGGGGTTTATAATTCACCCCTCCACTTT. It yields the protein CSARPTGVGVYNSPLHF.

V and J are TRBV29-1 and TRBJ2-1; 8 bases align to TRBD2. The length of the CDR3 is 14 residues. The V segment lost 3 bases and the J segment 7 bases; nucleotides outside the gene matches: 8. Germline V CDR1 and CDR2: SQVTM, ANQGSEA. CDR3: CSVDPSGLTNEQFF. The CDR3 DNA reads as TGCAGCGTTGATCCTAGCGGGCTGACGAATGAGCAGTTCTTC.

The J gene is TRBJ2-5, the V gene TRBV6-2 or TRBV6-3, with a possible D match to TRBD1 (5 bases). The V gene's germline CDR1 is MNHEY and CDR2 SVGEGT. This CDR3 is 13 amino acids long. With 8 bases removed from V and 0 bases from J, the gap between germline ends came to 10 bases. In DNA, the CDR3 is TGTGCCAGCTCTCGACAGTACCAAGAGACCCAGTACTTC. Translation: CASSRQYQETQYF.

This chain links TRBV7-2 with TRBJ1-4, with D tentatively TRBD1 (5 bases). Trimming took off 6 bases at V and 1 base at J, with 12 bases between the two ends. The germline V gene has CDR1 SGHTA and CDR2 FQGNSA. The CDR3 sequence is 15 residues long. The CDR3 region is CASSGTSGTNEKLFF. As DNA, the CDR3 is TGTGCCAGCAGTGGGACCAGCGGAACTAATGAAAAACTGTTTTTT.

The rearrangement uses TRBV24-1 and TRBJ2-1; 9 bases are shared with TRBD1. The CDR3 has 16 amino acids. V was clipped by 2 bases and J by 2 bases; unmatched bases: 3. CDR1 is KGHDR, CDR2 SFDVKD, per germline. CDR3 sequence (DNA): TGTGCCACCAGTGATTCCACAGGGGGCACCTACAATGAGCAGTTCTTC. Amino acids: CATSDSTGGTYNEQFF.

The chain employs TRBV24-1 and TRBJ2-2, with D unresolved. CDR1 and CDR2 from the germline V gene are KGHDR and SFDVKD. The CDR3 covers 11 residues. Trimming took off 8 bases at V and 5 bases at J, with 5 bases between the two ends. Here the CDR3 DNA reads TGTGCCACCATTCCGACCGGGGAGCTGTTTTTT. This encodes CATIPTGELFF.

This clonotype came up a few times. This CDR3 is CSADGGAKDEQFF. DNA for the CDR3: TGCAGTGCGGACGGGGGGGCGAAGGATGAGCAGTTCTTC. The chain links TRBV20-1 to TRBJ2-1, with 8 positions matching TRBD2. Germline values: CDR1 DFQATT, CDR2 SNEGSKA (reference sequence). The CDR3 extends over 13 amino acids. Trimming took 6 bases from V and 8 from J; bases not matched to a gene: 9.

The chain employs TRBV5-4 and TRBJ1-1; no reliable D call. V was pared by 5 bases and J by 6 bases, with 14 bases between. The CDR3 runs 13 residues. CDR1 SGHNT and CDR2 YYREEE come from the germline V gene (reference sequence). The CDR3 sequence: CASSLTPGAEAFF. The CDR3 DNA follows: TGTGCCAGCAGTCTAACTCCCGGGGCTGAAGCTTTCTTT.

By frequency in the sample, this clonotype is medium-sized. This chain joins TRBV5-5 and TRBJ2-1, with 11 bases lining up with TRBD2. Germline V lookup: CDR1 SGHKS, CDR2 YYEKEE (reference sequence). J was trimmed by 5 bases and V by 7 bases; bases with no gene match: 8. There are 15 residues in the CDR3. For the CDR3, the DNA is TGTGCCAGCCGCCCACTAGCGGGGGACAACAATGAGCAGTTCTTC. It encodes CASRPLAGDNNEQFF.

The CDR3 sequence is CASTTGGFGYTF. The CDR3 DNA follows: TGTGCCAGCACTACCGGGGGTTTTGGCTACACCTTC. The V call is TRBV6-5, the J call TRBJ1-2; D is possibly TRBD1 (5 bases). The CDR3 consists of 12 residues. V gave up 7 bases and J gave up 7 bases, with 13 bases separating them. Germline-derived CDR1 and CDR2 are MNHEY and SVGAGI.

The table lists this clonotype with many counts. The V call is TRBV7-2, the J call TRBJ2-3; weak D call: TRBD1 (5 bases). Between the trimmed V and J ends, which lost 9 bases and 2 bases, there was a span of 12 bases. CDR1 is SGHTA and CDR2 is FQGNSA in the germline V gene. The CDR3 consists of 13 residues. CDR3 sequence: CASSRASTDTQYF. The DNA of the CDR3 is TGTGCCAGTTCCAGGGCGTCCACAGATACGCAGTATTTT. Using reference TRBV7-2 and TRBJ2-3 for the parts outside the CDR3, the full variable domain is GAGVSQSPSNKVTEKGKDVELRCDPISGHTALYWYRQSLGQGLEFLIYFQGNSAPDKSGLPSDRFSAERTGGSVSTLTIQRTQQEDSAVYLCASSRASTDTQYFGPGTRLTVL.